The 19 T cell receptor beta chains presented below share a single source sample, sequenced in a study of blood T cell repertoires in COVID-19 (TCRdb year 2020). The library was made by the immunoSEQ multiplex PCR assay. As stored in TCRdb, this immuneACCESS dataset retains in-frame rearrangements with V and J assigned. A fraction of the clones does not appear; measured against another copy, unresolved V genes explain less than half of the discrepancy, and the remainder lacks a known reason. The sample table holds over 85,000 clones, of which approximately 86% were seen once. The top ten constitute less than 6.5% of the sample. Specimen: peripheral blood. The receptor set was obtained from a man aged 40-49 years with acute or convalescent COVID-19.

The rearrangement links TRBV5-4 to TRBJ2-3; D is possibly TRBD1 (5 bases). Per the germline V gene, CDR1 is SGHNT and CDR2 is YYREEE (reference sequence). The CDR3 spans 15 residues. Trimming removed 0 bases at V and 4 bases at J, with 12 bases between. This chain's CDR3 is CASSLDPGWADTQYF. CDR3 in DNA: TGTGCCAGCAGCTTGGATCCAGGGTGGGCAGATACGCAGTATTTT.

The chain uses TRBV28 and TRBJ1-2; 8 bases align to TRBD1. Germline CDR1 is MDHEN and CDR2 is SYDVKM. CDR3 length equals 16 residues. The trim removed 11 bases at V and 8 bases at J, leaving 22 bases unmatched. The CDR3 sequence is CALTRLDRAGVWGYTF. Here the CDR3 DNA reads TGTGCCCTCACCCGATTGGACAGGGCGGGAGTATGGGGCTACACCTTC.

In DNA, the CDR3 is TGTGCCAGCAGCCAAGACGGGGAAAATACGCAGTATTTT. Translated: CASSQDGENTQYF. The V and J genes are TRBV3-1 (or the pseudogene TRBV3-2) and TRBJ2-3, with D tentatively TRBD2 (5 bases). Germline V gene lookup returns CDR1 LGHDT and CDR2 YNNKEL (reference sequence). Trimming cost V 0 bases and J 7 bases, with 8 bases left between them. This CDR3 has 13 residues.

This clone turned up a few times. The chain joins TRBV2 to TRBJ2-2; 8 bases match TRBD2. This CDR3 has 16 residues. Germline CDR1 and CDR2: SNHLY and FYNNEI. The V and J ends lost 0 bases and 0 bases, in that order; junction bases with no gene match: 0. The CDR3 sequence: CASSEATSANTGELFF. CDR3 nucleotides: TGTGCCAGCAGTGAAGCGACTAGCGCGAACACCGGGGAGCTGTTTTTT.

The gene calls are TRBV6-5 and TRBJ1-2; a weak D match, TRBD1 (5 bases). Germline-derived CDR1 and CDR2 are MNHEY and SVGAGI. The CDR3 length is 14 residues. Trimming stripped 2 bases from V and 4 bases from J, with 11 bases between. The CDR3 bases are TGTGCCAGCAGTTACGATCGGACACCCTATGGCTACACCTTC. The encoded protein is CASSYDRTPYGYTF.

V is TRBV7-8 and J is TRBJ1-2; possibly TRBD1 for D (6 bases). CDR1 is SGHVS and CDR2 is FQNEAQ in the germline V gene. V was trimmed by 2 bases and J by 4 bases, leaving 17 bases between them. This CDR3 is built from 16 residues. CDR3 loop: CASSLLYSQGSYGYTF. CDR3 DNA: TGTGCCAGCAGCTTACTTTATTCACAGGGTAGCTATGGCTACACCTTC.

The rearrangement uses TRBV6-5 and TRBJ1-1, with D possibly TRBD1 on 5 matching bases. V lost 4 bases and J 1 base, leaving 7 bases between the germline ends. Germline CDR1 reads MNHEY; CDR2 reads SVGAGI. The CDR3 sequence is 13 residues long. This CDR3 is CASSSGQNTEAFF. CDR3 coding DNA: TGTGCCAGCAGTTCCGGACAGAACACTGAAGCTTTCTTT.

The rearrangement joins TRBV3-1 (or the pseudogene TRBV3-2) to TRBJ1-6; D is unclear. Trimming took 1 base from V and 11 from J, leaving 12 bases between them. The germline V gene has CDR1 LGHDT and CDR2 YNNKEL (reference sequence). The CDR3 sequence is 14 residues long. CDR3 loop: CASSQVPEVPPLHF. For the CDR3, the DNA is TGTGCCAGCAGCCAAGTCCCGGAGGTCCCACCCCTCCACTTT.

The chain uses TRBV13 and TRBJ1-6; TRBD1 matches 9 bases. Trimming took 5 bases from V and 10 from J; bases not matched to a gene: 9. CDR1 is PRHDT, CDR2 FYEKMQ, per germline (reference sequence). This CDR3 comprises 15 residues. The CDR3 DNA reads as TGTGCCAGCAGCCTAAACAGGGGGCTAGGATCACCCCTCCACTTT. It specifies CASSLNRGLGSPLHF.

The genes are TRBV12-5 and TRBJ2-5; D is ambiguous. This CDR3 is built from 16 residues. V was clipped by 3 bases and J by 5 bases, with 19 bases between them. Germline V gene sequence: CDR1 LGHNT, CDR2 FRNRAP. CDR3 sequence reads: CASGFPTRGFTETQYF. CDR3 bases: TGTGCTAGTGGTTTCCCTACTCGCGGCTTCACGGAGACCCAGTACTTC.

The count of this clone is one. This chain uses TRBV4-3 with TRBJ2-1; possibly TRBD2 for D (5 bases). Trimming pared 1 base from V and 6 bases from J, leaving 7 bases between. The germline V gene has CDR1 LGHNA and CDR2 YSLEER. CDR3 length: 13 residues. The DNA of the CDR3 is TGCGCCAGCAGCCAAGGGAGGTCCAATGAGCAGTTCTTC. This gives the protein CASSQGRSNEQFF.

The genes are TRBV6-5 and TRBJ2-7; D is perhaps TRBD1 (6 bases). Germline V lookup: CDR1 MNHEY, CDR2 SVGAGI. V dropped 8 bases and J dropped 2 bases, with 10 bases sitting between them. This CDR3 is built from 12 residues. The CDR3 coding sequence is TGTGCCAGCCGGCAGGGGACCTACGAGCAGTACTTC. Translation gives CASRQGTYEQYF.

With regard to this clone: This same CDR3 is encoded by further DNA sequences in the sample. The gene calls are TRBV10-3 and TRBJ1-1; maybe TRBD1 (5 bases). CDR1 and CDR2 from the germline V gene are ENHRY and SYGVKD. This CDR3 is 14 amino acids long. The V and J ends lost 4 bases and 1 base respectively, with 10 bases between them. The DNA for the CDR3 is TGTGCCATCAGTGGGGGAGGGGCGAACACTGAAGCTTTCTTT. Translated, it gives CAISGGGANTEAFF.

The gene calls are TRBV19 and TRBJ2-7, with a tentative D call TRBD1 (6 bases). CDR1 LNHDA and CDR2 SQIVND come from the germline V gene (reference sequence). Trimming stripped 3 bases from V and 2 bases from J, with 11 bases between. CDR3 length: 14 amino acids. Here the CDR3 DNA reads TGTGCCAGTAGTATGAAGACAGGTCCCTACGAGCAGTACTTC. It yields the protein CASSMKTGPYEQYF.

CDR3 loop: CASSLAGRGSSYNSPLHF. CDR3 DNA: TGTGCCAGCAGCTTAGCTGGCAGGGGAAGCTCCTATAATTCACCCCTCCACTTT. This chain joins TRBV7-2 and TRBJ1-6, with D perhaps matching TRBD1 (6 bases). This CDR3 comprises 18 residues. V lost 0 bases to trimming and J lost 0 bases, with 12 bases between them. Germline V gives CDR1 SGHTA, CDR2 FQGNSA.

The gene calls are TRBV19 and TRBJ2-6, with D tentatively TRBD1 (6 bases). From germline, CDR1 is LNHDA and CDR2 SQIVND (reference sequence). The CDR3 loop spans 12 amino acids. The V end lost 7 bases, the J end lost 12 bases, and 13 bases lay between the germline ends. CDR3 in amino acids: CASTLTGLVLTF. The CDR3 nucleotides read TGTGCCAGTACCCTGACAGGTCTCGTCCTGACTTTC.

This clone has only a few counts. The J gene is TRBJ1-1, the V gene TRBV6-2 or TRBV6-3; TRBD1 might be the D (5 bases). The CDR3 has 12 amino acids. Between the trimmed V and J ends, which lost 5 bases and 6 bases, there was a span of 10 bases. The germline CDR1 and CDR2 sequences are MNHEY and SVGEGT. Here the CDR3 reads CASSLQGPEAFF. CDR3 nucleotides: TGTGCCAGCAGTCTTCAGGGCCCTGAAGCTTTCTTT.

V and J are TRBV6-5 and TRBJ2-5; 10 bases map to TRBD1. With V trimmed by 11 bases and J by 4 bases, 10 bases remained unmatched. CDR3 length: 14 residues. Looked up from germline, CDR1 is MNHEY and CDR2 is SVGAGI. The CDR3 is CAVRDRGFRETQYF. DNA of the CDR3: TGTGCCGTCCGGGACAGGGGCTTTAGAGAGACCCAGTACTTC.

V is TRBV9 and J is TRBJ2-1; possibly TRBD2 for D (6 bases). Trimming stripped 4 bases from V and 0 bases from J, with 8 bases between. Germline loops: CDR1 SGDLS, CDR2 YYNGEE. The CDR3 is 14 amino acids. CDR3 sequence reads: CASSSGGSYNEQFF. The CDR3 region has the DNA TGTGCCAGCAGCTCCGGGGGCTCCTACAATGAGCAGTTCTTC.